This T cell receptor beta chain was retrieved from a study of shared clonotypes between healthy human individuals. Several immunoSEQ plates held equal portions of the genomic DNA taken from each subset. Repertoires were generated with immunoSEQ multiplex PCR, while TCRdb's copy carries only in-frame clones and drops some. The sample lists nearly 1 million clones; around three quarters were seen once. Trimming stripped 0 bases from V and 2 bases from J, with 13 bases between. Germline CDR1 reads GTSNPN; CDR2 reads SVGIG (reference sequence). The CDR3 is made up of 15 amino acids. The gene calls are TRBV30 and TRBJ1-2, with D perhaps matching TRBD1 (5 bases). Sequenced material: memory CD4+ T cells sorted from blood. Indicated subset: CD45RA-negative fraction. The clonotype comes from a man younger than 35 in good health. CDR3 region: CAWSVQAGRNYGYTF. CDR3 DNA: TGTGCCTGGAGTGTGCAGGCAGGGCGGAACTATGGCTACACCTTC.